The sample holds many counts of the clone carrying this T cell receptor (beta chain). Its antigen is undetermined. One entry per CDR3 protein results from TCRdb running MiXCR on the RACE reads. The data hold about 110,000 distinct CDR3 sequences, with approximately 10% observed a single time. These data belong to a study of human T cells and chemical hapten exposure. Looking at the study overall: Skin on the upper inner arm, approximately 2 cm by approximately 2 cm in size, was sensitized with 2% DPC. Patients had diphenylcyclopropenone applied to the scalp weekly throughout the approximately 25-week study. Overall study findings and caveats: The number of TCRs over 1 in 1000 frequency stayed unchanged after DPC.

With 0 bases removed from V and 3 bases from J, the gap between germline ends came to 12 bases. CDR1 and CDR2 from the germline V gene are LGHDT and YNNKEL (reference sequence). The CDR3 is 16 residues long. Time point noted: patch test 1, 2 weeks after DPC sensitization. Documented treatment: therapeutic diphenylcyclopropenone sensitization with weekly scalp DPC. The genes are TRBV3-1 and TRBJ2-1; no firm D call. The TCR was taken from a woman aged 40 to 49 with alopecia areata. Some clones in this sample may be carry-over from other donors' samples. The material was whole blood, obtained in connection with sensitization to the hapten diphenylcyclopropenone (DPC). The CDR3 sequence is CASSQDGVPLYNEQFF. CDR3 in DNA: TGTGCCAGCAGCCAAGATGGGGTGCCTCTCTACAATGAGCAGTTCTTC.